This TCR beta chain was obtained from a study of T cells in Graves' hyperthyroidism and ophthalmopathy. The study's findings and limits: Most thyroid clonotypes that were expanded above 0.001 also turned up in blood.

This clonotype came up many times. The antigen is undetermined. The CDR3 is made up of 18 amino acids. From germline, CDR1 is MGHRA and CDR2 YSYEKL. Germline trimming cut 5 bases from V and 4 bases from J; bases unmatched to any gene: 11. Regions amplified from RNA transcripts were the TCR beta CDR3 regions. Initially, a first-round RT-PCR of the TCR CDR3 employed the HTBI primer set. Each CDR3 protein gets one entry after TCRdb re-called the multiplex PCR reads with MiXCR. The table has 200,000 to 250,000 distinct CDR3 sequences, about 15% seen once. Exclusion of a patient resulted from uncontrolled infection, other autoimmune disease, pregnancy or lactation. For the diagnoses, clinical symptoms, serum thyroxine and TRAb, thyroid ultrasound and orbital computed tomography were used.

The sequence was collected from a woman in her late teens or twenties with Graves' ophthalmopathy. Sequencing was carried out using blood. J is TRBJ2-3 and V is TRBV4-1; 14 bases are a match to TRBD2. The CDR3 protein is CASSYTPGTSGSPDTQYF. The CDR3, as DNA: TGCGCCAGCAGCTATACTCCCGGGACTAGCGGGAGTCCAGATACGCAGTATTTT.